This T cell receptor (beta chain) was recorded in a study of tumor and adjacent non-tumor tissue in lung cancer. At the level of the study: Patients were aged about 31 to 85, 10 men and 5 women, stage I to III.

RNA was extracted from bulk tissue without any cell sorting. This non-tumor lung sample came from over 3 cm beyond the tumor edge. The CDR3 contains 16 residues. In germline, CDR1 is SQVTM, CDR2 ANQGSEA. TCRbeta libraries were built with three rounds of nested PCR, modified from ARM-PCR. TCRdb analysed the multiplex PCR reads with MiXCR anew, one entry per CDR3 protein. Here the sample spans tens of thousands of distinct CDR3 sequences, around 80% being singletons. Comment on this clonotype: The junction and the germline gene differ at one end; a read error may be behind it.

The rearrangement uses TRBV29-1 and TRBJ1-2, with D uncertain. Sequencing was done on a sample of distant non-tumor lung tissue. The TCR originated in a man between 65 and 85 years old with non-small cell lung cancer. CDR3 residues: CSVVPYQSTGEDGYTF. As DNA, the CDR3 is TGCAGCGTTGTCCCCTATCAATCCACTGGAGAAGATGGCTACACGTTC.